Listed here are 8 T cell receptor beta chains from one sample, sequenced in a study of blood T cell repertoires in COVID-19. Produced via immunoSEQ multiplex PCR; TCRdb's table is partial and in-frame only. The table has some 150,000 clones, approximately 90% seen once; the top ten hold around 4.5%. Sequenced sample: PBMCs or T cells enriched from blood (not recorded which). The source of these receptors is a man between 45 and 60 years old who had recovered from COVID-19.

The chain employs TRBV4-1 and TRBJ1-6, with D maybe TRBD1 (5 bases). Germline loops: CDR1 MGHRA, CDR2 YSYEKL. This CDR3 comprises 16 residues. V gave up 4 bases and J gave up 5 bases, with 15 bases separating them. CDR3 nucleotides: TGCGCCAGCAGCCCTTTGGGGGGTTCGAATAATTCACCCCTCCACTTT. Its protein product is CASSPLGGSNNSPLHF.

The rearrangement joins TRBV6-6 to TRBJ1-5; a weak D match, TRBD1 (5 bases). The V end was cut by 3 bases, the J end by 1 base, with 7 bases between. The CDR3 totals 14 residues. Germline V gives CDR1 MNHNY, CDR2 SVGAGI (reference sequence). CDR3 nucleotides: TGTGCCAGCAGTTATCAGGGAAGCAATCAGCCCCAGCATTTT. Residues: CASSYQGSNQPQHF.

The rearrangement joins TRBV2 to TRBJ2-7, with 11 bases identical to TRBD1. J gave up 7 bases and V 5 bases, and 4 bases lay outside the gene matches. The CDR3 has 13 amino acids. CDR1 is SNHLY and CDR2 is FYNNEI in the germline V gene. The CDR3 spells CASSRDRGWEQYV. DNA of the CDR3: TGTGCCAGCAGTCGGGACAGGGGGTGGGAGCAGTACGTC.

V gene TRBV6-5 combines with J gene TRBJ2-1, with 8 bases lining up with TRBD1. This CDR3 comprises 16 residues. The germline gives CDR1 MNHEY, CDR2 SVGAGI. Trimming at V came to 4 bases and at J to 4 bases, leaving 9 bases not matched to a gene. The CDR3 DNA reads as TGTGCCAGCAGTTTAACAGGGGGAGTCAGGTACAATGAGCAGTTCTTC. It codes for CASSLTGGVRYNEQFF.

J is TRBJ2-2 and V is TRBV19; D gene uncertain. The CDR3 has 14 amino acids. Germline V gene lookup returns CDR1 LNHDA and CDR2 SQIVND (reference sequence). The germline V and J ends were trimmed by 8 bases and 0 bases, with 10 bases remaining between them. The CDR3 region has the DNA TGTGCCAGTTCTCGTTATCCGAACACCGGGGAGCTGTTTTTT. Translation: CASSRYPNTGELFF.

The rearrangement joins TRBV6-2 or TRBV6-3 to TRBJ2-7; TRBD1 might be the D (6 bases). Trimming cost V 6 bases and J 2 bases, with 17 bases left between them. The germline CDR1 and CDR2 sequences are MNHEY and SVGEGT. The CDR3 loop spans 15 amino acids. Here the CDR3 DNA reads TGTGCCAGCAGGCCTACAGGGAACAAGGCCTACGAGCAGTACTTC. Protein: CASRPTGNKAYEQYF.

DNA of the CDR3: TGTGCCAGCAGTTCACGACAGGTCTCTCAAAACACCATATATTTT. This encodes CASSSRQVSQNTIYF. The gene calls are TRBV28 and TRBJ1-3, with D possibly matching TRBD1 (6 bases). From germline, CDR1 is MDHEN and CDR2 SYDVKM. This CDR3 has 15 residues. V gave up 4 bases and J gave up 6 bases, with 16 bases separating them. The whole variable domain, filled in from reference TRBV28 and TRBJ1-3, reads DVKVTQSSRYLVKRTGEKVFLECVQDMDHENMFWYRQDPGLGLRLIYFSYDVKMKEKGDIPEGYSVSREKKERFSLILESASTNQTSMYLCASSSRQVSQNTIYFGEGSWLTVV.

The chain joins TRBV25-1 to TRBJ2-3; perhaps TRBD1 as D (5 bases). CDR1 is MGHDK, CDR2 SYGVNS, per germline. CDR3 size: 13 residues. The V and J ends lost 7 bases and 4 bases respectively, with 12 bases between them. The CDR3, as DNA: TGTGCCAGCATAGACAGCCCAGCAGATACGCAGTATTTT. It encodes CASIDSPADTQYF.